The clone carrying this T cell receptor beta chain has a single count. V was pared by 7 bases and J by 0 bases, with 15 bases between. Per germline, CDR1 SGHTA and CDR2 FQGTGA. This CDR3 has 15 residues. The data are from a study of blood T cell repertoires in COVID-19. Study background: In each case, the material was cDNA or gDNA derived from T cells, B-cell-depleted T cells, or PBMCs.

Original handling: The authors estimated nucleated cell counts from reference gene primer amplification. Produced via immunoSEQ multiplex PCR; TCRdb's table is partial and in-frame only. Clonal size and the V and J genes are those of that table, whereas D and trimming came from the DNA. Seen here are under 65,000 clones, around nine tenths observed once, and the top ten hold about 16%. The sample taken for sequencing was peripheral blood. This sequence originates from a man aged 80 or over with acute or convalescent COVID-19. The V gene is TRBV7-3, the J gene TRBJ1-1; possibly TRBD1 for D (5 bases). CDR3: CASKPQGGLNTEAFF. The CDR3 coding sequence is TGTGCCAGCAAACCCCAGGGAGGGTTGAACACTGAAGCTTTCTTT.